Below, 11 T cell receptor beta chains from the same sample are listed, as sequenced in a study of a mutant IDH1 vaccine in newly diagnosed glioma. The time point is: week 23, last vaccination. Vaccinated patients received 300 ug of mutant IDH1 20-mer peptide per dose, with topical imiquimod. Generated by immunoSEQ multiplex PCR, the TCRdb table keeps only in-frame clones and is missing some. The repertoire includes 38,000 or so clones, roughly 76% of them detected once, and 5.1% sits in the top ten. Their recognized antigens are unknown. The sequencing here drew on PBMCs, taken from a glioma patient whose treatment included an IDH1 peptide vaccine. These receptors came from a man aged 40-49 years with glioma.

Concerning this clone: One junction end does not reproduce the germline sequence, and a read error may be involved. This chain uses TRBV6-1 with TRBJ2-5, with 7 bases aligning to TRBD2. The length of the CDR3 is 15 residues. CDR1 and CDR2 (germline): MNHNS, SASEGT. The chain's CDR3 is CAGRRAGSPQETQYF. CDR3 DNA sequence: TGTGCCGGCAGGAGAGCGGGGTCCCCGCAAGAGACCCAGTACTTC.

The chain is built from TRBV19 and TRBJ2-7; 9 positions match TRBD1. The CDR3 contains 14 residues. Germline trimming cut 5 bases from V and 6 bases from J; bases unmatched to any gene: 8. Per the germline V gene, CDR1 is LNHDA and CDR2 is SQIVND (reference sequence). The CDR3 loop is CASSANIQGAEQYF. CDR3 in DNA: TGTGCCAGTAGTGCTAACATACAGGGGGCCGAGCAGTACTTC.

The CDR3 loop is CASSTRTQLVTDTQYF. As DNA, the CDR3 is TGTGCCAGCAGCACCCGGACCCAGCTGGTCACAGATACGCAGTATTTT. The chain has TRBV7-2 and TRBJ2-3; D gene uncertain. CDR1 is SGHTA and CDR2 is FQGNSA in the germline V gene. The CDR3 runs to 16 residues. Deletions cut 5 bases from V and 2 bases from J, with 17 bases between.

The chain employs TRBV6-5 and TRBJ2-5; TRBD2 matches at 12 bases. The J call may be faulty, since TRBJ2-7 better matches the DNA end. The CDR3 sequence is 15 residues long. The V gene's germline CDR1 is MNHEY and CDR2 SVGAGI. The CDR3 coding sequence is TGTGCCAGCAGCCCACTAGCGGGGGGCAGGGGCGAGCAGTACTTC. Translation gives CASSPLAGGRGEQYF.

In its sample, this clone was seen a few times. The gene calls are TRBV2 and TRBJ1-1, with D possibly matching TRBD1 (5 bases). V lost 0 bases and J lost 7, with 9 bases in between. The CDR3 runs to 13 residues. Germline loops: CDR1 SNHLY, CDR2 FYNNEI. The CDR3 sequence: CASSEAWGNEAFF. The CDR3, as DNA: TGTGCCAGCAGTGAAGCGTGGGGGAATGAAGCTTTCTTT.

CDR3 sequence: CASSPLWRGRETQYF. CDR3 nucleotide sequence: TGTGCCAGCAGCCCCTTATGGAGGGGGAGAGAGACCCAGTACTTC. This chain links TRBV7-6 with TRBJ2-5; D assignment may be TRBD1 or TRBD2 (6 bases each). Trimming removed 5 bases at V and 4 bases at J, with 17 bases between. Germline V CDR1 and CDR2: SGHVS, FNYEAQ. The CDR3 has 15 amino acids.

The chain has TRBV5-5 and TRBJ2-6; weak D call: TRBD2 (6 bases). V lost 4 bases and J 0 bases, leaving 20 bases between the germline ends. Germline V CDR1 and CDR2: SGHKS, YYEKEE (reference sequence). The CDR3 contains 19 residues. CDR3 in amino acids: CASSGTGVQMASGANVLTF. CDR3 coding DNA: TGTGCCAGCAGCGGGACGGGGGTACAGATGGCCTCTGGGGCCAACGTCCTGACTTTC.

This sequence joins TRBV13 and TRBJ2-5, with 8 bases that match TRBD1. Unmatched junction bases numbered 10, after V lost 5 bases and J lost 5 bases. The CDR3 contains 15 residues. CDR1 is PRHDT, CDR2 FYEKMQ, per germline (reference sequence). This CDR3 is CASSQADRERETQYF. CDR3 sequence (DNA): TGTGCCAGCAGCCAAGCGGACAGGGAACGGGAGACCCAGTACTTC.

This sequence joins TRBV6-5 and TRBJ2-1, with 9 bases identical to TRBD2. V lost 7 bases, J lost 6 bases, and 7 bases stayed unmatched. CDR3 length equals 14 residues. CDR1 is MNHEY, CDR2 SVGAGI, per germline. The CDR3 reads CASKEAGGTNEQFF. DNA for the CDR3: TGTGCCAGCAAGGAGGCGGGGGGGACCAATGAGCAGTTCTTC.

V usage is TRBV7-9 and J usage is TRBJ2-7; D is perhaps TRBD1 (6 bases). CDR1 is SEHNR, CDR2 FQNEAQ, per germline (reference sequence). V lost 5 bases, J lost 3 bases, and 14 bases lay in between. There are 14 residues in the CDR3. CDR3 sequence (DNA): TGTGCCAGCAGCAGCCGGGACATCGGCTACGAGCAGTACTTC. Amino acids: CASSSRDIGYEQYF.

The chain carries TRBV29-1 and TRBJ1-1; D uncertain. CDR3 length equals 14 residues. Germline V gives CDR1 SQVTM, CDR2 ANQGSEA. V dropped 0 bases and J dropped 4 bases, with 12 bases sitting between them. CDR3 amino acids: CSVEEMTGLTEAFF. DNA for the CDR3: TGCAGCGTTGAAGAGATGACCGGCCTCACTGAAGCTTTCTTT.